The 26 T cell receptor beta chains in this list originate from one sample, sequenced in a study of blood T cell repertoires in COVID-19. The method was immunoSEQ multiplex PCR; TCRdb's version includes in-frame clones alone and lacks a portion of them. The top ten hold around 1.4% of the sample, which has 310,000 or so clones, around 84% seen once. The sequencing input was peripheral blood. These receptors originate from a man in his 70s with acute or convalescent COVID-19.

This chain uses TRBV5-1 with TRBJ2-7; D might be TRBD2 (6 bases). The V gene's germline CDR1 is SGHRS and CDR2 YFSETQ. V gave up 0 bases and J gave up 3 bases, with 13 bases separating them. CDR3 length: 15 residues. The CDR3 DNA follows: TGCGCCAGCAGCTTGGCCCCGCGGGAAGACTACGAGCAGTACTTC. As protein: CASSLAPREDYEQYF.

The chain recombines TRBV14 with TRBJ2-1, with 7 bases fitting TRBD2. The CDR3 length is 14 residues. J gave up 4 bases and V 5 bases, and 5 bases lay outside the gene matches. Per germline, CDR1 SGHDN and CDR2 FVKESK. CDR3 loop: CASSFGTKYNEQFF. The DNA of the CDR3 is TGTGCCAGCAGCTTCGGGACTAAATACAATGAGCAGTTCTTC.

This chain joins TRBV5-1 and TRBJ2-1, with 10 bases that match TRBD2. The CDR3 consists of 14 residues. Unmatched junction bases numbered 6, after V lost 5 bases and J lost 7 bases. CDR1 is SGHRS and CDR2 is YFSETQ in the germline V gene. CDR3 in amino acids: CASRLTSGLNEQFF. The DNA of the CDR3 is TGCGCCAGCAGACTGACTAGCGGGTTAAATGAGCAGTTCTTC. The full variable domain, rest sourced from reference TRBV5-1 and TRBJ2-1, is KAGVTQTPRYLIKTRGQQVTLSCSPISGHRSVSWYQQTPGQGLQFLFEYFSETQRNKGNFPGRFSGRQFSNSRSEMNVSTLELGDSALYLCASRLTSGLNEQFFGPGTRLTVL.

This chain joins TRBV6-2 or TRBV6-3 and TRBJ2-7, with 9 bases aligning to TRBD1. The CDR3 totals 14 residues. V lost 5 bases, J lost 6 bases, and 8 bases stayed unmatched. CDR1 and CDR2 (germline): MNHEY, SVGEGT. The DNA of the CDR3 is TGTGCCAGCAGTGGCAGACAGGGGGTCGGCGAGCAGTACTTC. Protein sequence: CASSGRQGVGEQYF.

This sequence joins TRBV11-2 and TRBJ2-5; D is undetermined. The germline gives CDR1 SGHAT, CDR2 FQNNGV. There are 12 residues in the CDR3. The germline V and J ends were trimmed by 6 bases and 5 bases, with 10 bases remaining between them. CDR3 nucleotides: TGTGCCAGCAGTAGAAGTTGGGAGACCCAGTACTTC. Its protein product is CASSRSWETQYF. Full variable domain (remainder filled in from reference TRBV11-2 and TRBJ2-5): EAGVAQSPRYKIIEKRQSVAFWCNPISGHATLYWYQQILGQGPKLLIQFQNNGVVDDSQLPKDRFSAERLKGVDSTLKIQPAKLEDSAVYLCASSRSWETQYFGPGTRLLVL.

CDR3 in amino acids: CASSLRGNGGDTQYF. The CDR3 coding sequence is TGCGCCAGCAGCTTACGCGGAAACGGCGGGGATACGCAGTATTTT. This chain connects TRBV5-1 to TRBJ2-3; a weak D match, TRBD2 (5 bases). Germline V lookup: CDR1 SGHRS, CDR2 YFSETQ. Trimming stripped 2 bases from V and 6 bases from J, with 16 bases between. The CDR3 spans 15 residues.

The rearrangement uses TRBV7-2 and TRBJ2-7; D might be TRBD2 (6 bases). Looked up from germline, CDR1 is SGHTA and CDR2 is FQGNSA. CDR3 size: 14 residues. V dropped 5 bases and J dropped 4 bases, with 15 bases sitting between them. CDR3 sequence (DNA): TGTGCCAGCAGCCAACTTGCGGGGCAATACGAGCAGTACTTC. It is translated as CASSQLAGQYEQYF. The complete variable domain, with remaining parts taken from reference TRBV7-2 and TRBJ2-7, reads GAGVSQSPSNKVTEKGKDVELRCDPISGHTALYWYRQSLGQGLEFLIYFQGNSAPDKSGLPSDRFSAERTGGSVSTLTIQRTQQEDSAVYLCASSQLAGQYEQYFGPGTRLTVT.

This clone was observed a few times. The V and J genes are TRBV7-8 and TRBJ2-7; 9 bases line up with TRBD1. Germline CDR1 and CDR2: SGHVS and FQNEAQ. This CDR3 is built from 17 residues. After removal of 5 bases from V and 1 base from J, the junction contained 12 bases not matched to a gene. The CDR3 DNA is TGTGCCAGCAGCCCCCGACAGGGGGAGCCATCTTCCTACGAGCAGTACTTC. Its translation: CASSPRQGEPSSYEQYF. Looking up the rest from reference TRBV7-8 and TRBJ2-7 gives the full variable domain: GAGVSQSPRYKVAKRGQDVALRCDPISGHVSLFWYQQALGQGPEFLTYFQNEAQLDKSGLPSDRFFAERPEGSVSTLKIQRTQQEDSAVYLCASSPRQGEPSSYEQYFGPGTRLTVT.

This chain links TRBV28 with TRBJ1-5; perhaps TRBD1 as D (5 bases). This CDR3 contains 15 residues. V lost 2 bases and J 7 bases, leaving 15 bases between the germline ends. Germline V CDR1 and CDR2: MDHEN, SYDVKM. CDR3 residues: CASSLTLGGTQPQHF. The DNA of the CDR3 is TGTGCCAGCAGTTTAACCTTGGGGGGGACCCAGCCCCAGCATTTT.

CDR3 sequence reads: CASSWGPRQGTNEKLFF. CDR3 DNA: TGTGCCAGCAGCTGGGGTCCCCGACAGGGGACTAATGAAAAACTGTTTTTT. The genes are TRBV5-6 and TRBJ1-4; 8 nucleotides match TRBD1. Germline V CDR1 and CDR2: SGHDT, YYEEEE. V dropped 3 bases and J dropped 2; count of bases not matched to a gene: 9. This CDR3 contains 17 residues.

The chain couples TRBV3-1 (or the pseudogene TRBV3-2) to TRBJ2-2; the match to TRBD2 covers 7 bases. This CDR3 has 15 residues. Germline CDR1 LGHDT, CDR2 YNNKEL (reference sequence). V was clipped by 4 bases and J by 0 bases; unmatched bases: 2. CDR3 nucleotide sequence: TGTGCCAGCAGCCGTGGACTAGCGAACACCGGGGAGCTGTTTTTT. It specifies CASSRGLANTGELFF.

The rearrangement links TRBV24-1 to TRBJ1-2; 7 nucleotides line up with TRBD1. Germline V lookup: CDR1 KGHDR, CDR2 SFDVKD. The CDR3 is made up of 13 amino acids. V was pared by 4 bases and J by 4 bases, with 2 bases of the junction left unmatched. CDR3: CATSDPGGYGYTF. CDR3 in DNA: TGTGCCACCAGTGACCCAGGGGGCTATGGCTACACCTTC.

The chain combines TRBV4-2 with TRBJ2-5; D is possibly TRBD2 (6 bases). This CDR3 region has 15 residues. With 0 bases removed from V and 5 bases from J, the gap between germline ends came to 13 bases. Germline assignment: CDR1 LGHNA and CDR2 YNFKEQ. CDR3 loop: CASSQEGGRGETQYF. The CDR3 region has the DNA TGTGCCAGCAGCCAAGAGGGGGGTCGGGGGGAGACCCAGTACTTC.

This chain links TRBV11-2 with TRBJ2-3; 8 bases fit TRBD1. CDR1 SGHAT and CDR2 FQNNGV come from the germline V gene. The CDR3 covers 16 residues. The ends lost 1 base at V and 6 bases at J; junction bases unmatched: 9. CDR3 in DNA: TGTGCCAGCAGCTTAGTCTTGCAGGGGGCGGAGGATACGCAGTATTTT. This encodes CASSLVLQGAEDTQYF. The complete variable domain, with remaining parts taken from reference TRBV11-2 and TRBJ2-3, reads EAGVAQSPRYKIIEKRQSVAFWCNPISGHATLYWYQQILGQGPKLLIQFQNNGVVDDSQLPKDRFSAERLKGVDSTLKIQPAKLEDSAVYLCASSLVLQGAEDTQYFGPGTRLTVL.

V usage is TRBV7-9 and J usage is TRBJ1-1, with 8 bases aligning to TRBD1. This CDR3 has 14 amino acids. V was clipped by 5 bases and J by 3 bases; unmatched bases: 5. Germline-derived CDR1 and CDR2 are SEHNR and FQNEAQ (reference sequence). The CDR3 is CASSEGQAYTEAFF. The CDR3, as DNA: TGTGCCAGCAGCGAGGGACAGGCCTACACTGAAGCTTTCTTT.

The chain couples TRBV18 to TRBJ2-2; no definite D call. The CDR3 runs to 15 residues. V shed 2 bases and J shed 7 bases, with 14 bases lying between them. Per the germline V gene, CDR1 is KGHSH and CDR2 is LQKENI. The CDR3: CASSPARNMRGELFF. In DNA, the CDR3 is TGTGCCAGCTCACCAGCCCGCAATATGCGCGGGGAGCTGTTTTTT.

This clone is a singleton in its sample. The gene calls are TRBV28 and TRBJ1-6, with no clear D. This CDR3 is built from 18 residues. Trimming stripped 3 bases from V and 7 bases from J, with 22 bases between. Germline CDR1 reads MDHEN; CDR2 reads SYDVKM. CDR3 nucleotide sequence: TGTGCCAGCAGTTTGTCTCTATCGACATCGTCAGCCAATTCACCCCTCCACTTT. This sequence encodes CASSLSLSTSSANSPLHF. Full variable domain (missing parts from reference TRBV28 and TRBJ1-6): DVKVTQSSRYLVKRTGEKVFLECVQDMDHENMFWYRQDPGLGLRLIYFSYDVKMKEKGDIPEGYSVSREKKERFSLILESASTNQTSMYLCASSLSLSTSSANSPLHFGNGTRLTVT.

V usage is TRBV18 and J usage is TRBJ1-4, with 7 bases identical to TRBD1. The trim removed 1 base at V and 7 bases at J, leaving 6 bases unmatched. The CDR3 is 15 amino acids. Germline CDR1 KGHSH, CDR2 LQKENI. CDR3 amino acids: CASSPQQGPGEKLFF. CDR3 nucleotide sequence: TGTGCCAGCTCACCACAACAGGGGCCCGGTGAAAAACTGTTTTTT. Together with reference TRBV18 and TRBJ1-4, the CDR3 gives the full variable domain: NAGVMQNPRHLVRRRGQEARLRCSPMKGHSHVYWYRQLPEEGLKFMVYLQKENIIDESGMPKERFSAEFPKEGPSILRIQQVVRGDSAAYFCASSPQQGPGEKLFFGSGTQLSVL.

This chain uses TRBV15 with TRBJ2-7; possibly TRBD1 for D (5 bases). The ends were cut back, 8 bases at V and 3 bases at J, with 17 bases in the middle. This CDR3 is built from 14 residues. CDR1 and CDR2 (germline): LNHNV, YYDKDF (reference sequence). This chain's CDR3 is CATRLGRAFYEQYF. The CDR3 DNA follows: TGTGCCACCCGTCTGGGCAGGGCCTTCTACGAGCAGTACTTC.

The chain recombines TRBV28 with TRBJ1-2, with no clear D. Germline loops: CDR1 MDHEN, CDR2 SYDVKM. The CDR3 has 13 amino acids. Trimming left V 8 bases short and J 9 bases short, with 19 bases between. CDR3 in amino acids: CASHASHPGRYTF. The CDR3 region has the DNA TGTGCCAGCCACGCGTCACACCCTGGGCGCTACACCTTC.

The sample holds a few counts of this clone. The rearrangement joins TRBV6-5 to TRBJ1-3, with 8 bases that match TRBD1. This CDR3 comprises 14 residues. V gave up 6 bases and J gave up 4 bases; unmatched junction bases: 5. Per germline, CDR1 MNHEY and CDR2 SVGAGI. The CDR3, as DNA: TGTGCCAGCAGCCGGACAGGGCGCGGAAACACCATATATTTT. It translates to CASSRTGRGNTIYF.

This CDR3 reads CASSSRTSGSYEQYF. As DNA, the CDR3 is TGTGCCAGCAGCTCTAGGACTAGCGGCTCCTACGAGCAGTACTTC. This chain links TRBV7-8 with TRBJ2-7; 10 nucleotides agree with TRBD2. Trimming at V came to 4 bases and at J to 0 bases, leaving 3 bases not matched to a gene. The germline CDR1 and CDR2 sequences are SGHVS and FQNEAQ. This CDR3 has 15 residues.

This sequence joins TRBV7-2 and TRBJ1-5, with 8 bases lining up with TRBD1. The CDR3 runs 19 residues. The V gene end was trimmed by 5 bases and the J gene end by 0 bases; junction bases not matched to a gene: 15. Per germline, CDR1 SGHTA and CDR2 FQGNSA. CDR3 sequence: CASSGGGGQGGNSNQPQHF. CDR3 DNA: TGTGCCAGCAGCGGTGGGGGCGGACAGGGAGGTAATAGCAATCAGCCCCAGCATTTT.

This sequence joins TRBV5-4 and TRBJ2-1; 7 bases agree with TRBD1. With V trimmed by 3 bases and J by 7 bases, 1 base remained unmatched. CDR1 and CDR2 from the germline V gene are SGHNT and YYREEE (reference sequence). The CDR3 covers 12 residues. For the CDR3, the DNA is TGTGCCAGCAGCTGGACAGGAAATGAGCAGTTCTTC. Protein sequence: CASSWTGNEQFF. The variable domain in full, completed from reference TRBV5-4 and TRBJ2-1, reads ETGVTQSPTHLIKTRGQQVTLRCSSQSGHNTVSWYQQALGQGPQFIFQYYREEENGRGNFPPRFSGLQFPNYSSELNVNALELDDSALYLCASSWTGNEQFFGPGTRLTVL.

This chain uses TRBV27 with TRBJ1-2; 10 nucleotides align to TRBD1. The CDR3 is 16 amino acids. Germline V gene data show CDR1 as MNHEY and CDR2 as SMNVEV (reference sequence). Trimming at V came to 5 bases and at J to 4 bases, leaving 10 bases not matched to a gene. The CDR3 here is CASSDLTGTGAYGYTF. CDR3 nucleotides: TGTGCCAGCAGTGACTTGACCGGGACAGGGGCCTATGGCTACACCTTC.

The chain carries TRBV5-5 and TRBJ1-5, with D tentatively TRBD1 (5 bases). Germline V gene lookup returns CDR1 SGHKS and CDR2 YYEKEE (reference sequence). The CDR3 sequence is 13 residues long. Trimming left V 4 bases short and J 4 bases short, with 9 bases between. CDR3 region: CASSIGENQPQHF. The CDR3 bases are TGTGCCAGCAGCATAGGGGAAAATCAGCCCCAGCATTTT.